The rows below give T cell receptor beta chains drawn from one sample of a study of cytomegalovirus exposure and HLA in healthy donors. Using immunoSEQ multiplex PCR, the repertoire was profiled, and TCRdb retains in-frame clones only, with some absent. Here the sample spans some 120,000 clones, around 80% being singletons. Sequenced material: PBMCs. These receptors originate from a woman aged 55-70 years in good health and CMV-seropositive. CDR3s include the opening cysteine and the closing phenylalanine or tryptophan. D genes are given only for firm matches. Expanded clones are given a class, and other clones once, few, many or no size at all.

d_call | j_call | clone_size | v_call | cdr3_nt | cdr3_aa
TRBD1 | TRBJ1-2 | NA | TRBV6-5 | TGTGCCAGCAGTTACACTAACAGGGGAGGCTACACCTTC | CASSYTNRGGYTF
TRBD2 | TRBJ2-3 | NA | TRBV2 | TGTGCCACACGGATAGCGGGATCTCCGCAGTATTTT | CATRIAGSPQYF
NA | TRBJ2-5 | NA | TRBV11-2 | TGTGCCAGCAGCCGAACTGCAGGGAACCAAGAGACCCAGTACTTC | CASSRTAGNQETQYF
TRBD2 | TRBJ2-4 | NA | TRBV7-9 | TGTGCCAGTAAGAGCGGGAGGGAAAACATTCAGTACTTC | CASKSGRENIQYF
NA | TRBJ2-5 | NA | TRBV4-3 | TGCGCCAGCAGCCAAGATTCGGGGAGAAAGGAGACCCAGTACTTC | CASSQDSGRKETQYF
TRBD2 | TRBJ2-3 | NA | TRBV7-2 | TGTGCCAGCAGCTTGCAAGCTAGCGGTACCACAGATACGCAGTATTTT | CASSLQASGTTDTQYF
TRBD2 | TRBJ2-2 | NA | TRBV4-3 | TGCGCCAGCAGCCAAGCCCGCGGGAGGGCCGGGACCGGGGAGCCGTTTTTT | CASSQARGRAGTGEPFF
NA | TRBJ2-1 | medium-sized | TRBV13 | TGTGCCAGCAGCTTACCTACCTACTACGGACGGGAGACCCACAATGAGCAGTTCTTC | CASSLPTYYGRETHNEQFF
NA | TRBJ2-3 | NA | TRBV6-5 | TGTGCCAGCAGTTACCTGTCTAGCGGCACAGATACGCAGTATTTT | CASSYLSSGTDTQYF
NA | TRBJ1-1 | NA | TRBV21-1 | TGTGCCAGCAGCAGAGACAGACAAGCGTGGAACACTGAAGCTTTCTTT | CASSRDRQAWNTEAFF
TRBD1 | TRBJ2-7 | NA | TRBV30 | TGTGCCTGGAGTGTAAACAGGGGCTACGAGCAGTACTTC | CAWSVNRGYEQYF
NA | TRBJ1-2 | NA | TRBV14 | TGTGCCAGCAGCCAGAGAAACTATGGCTACACCTTC | CASSQRNYGYTF